This T cell receptor beta chain came from a study of cytomegalovirus exposure and HLA in healthy donors. At sampling all donors were nominally healthy, likely with unrecorded immune exposures. Both 60 Vbeta primers and 13 Jbeta primers went into the PCR. The data were produced by immunoSEQ multiplex PCR, yet TCRdb's version contains in-frame clones alone and is incomplete. The profile shows roughly 120,000 clones, about 79% of them singletons. The TCR was taken from a man aged 25-40 years in good health and CMV-seropositive. Input material: PBMCs.

The CDR3 bases are TGTGCCAGTAGTATGGACAAAGAGACCCAGTACTTC. It translates to CASSMDKETQYF. The V and J genes are TRBV19 and TRBJ2-5; weak D call: TRBD1 (5 bases). Trimming stripped 3 bases from V and 3 bases from J, with 5 bases between. CDR3 length: 12 residues. Germline-derived CDR1 and CDR2 are LNHDA and SQIVND (reference sequence).